A selection of T cell receptor beta chains follows, all from one sample in a study of post-analysis software for immune sequencing data. TCRdb recomputed calls from the PCR reads with MiXCR, one row per CDR3 protein. The data hold some 690,000 distinct CDR3 sequences, with 55% to 60% observed a single time. Sequenced input: blood. These receptors came from a girl aged 2-10 years with multiple sclerosis. Both conserved end residues are part of each CDR3. D genes are given only for firm matches. The size of a clone is reported for some rows only, either as once, few or many, or as a class for expanded clones.

clone size: .
J gene: TRBJ1-1
V gene: TRBV10-3
D gene: .
CDR3 protein: CAISVSTGRNTEAFF
CDR3 DNA: TGTGCCATCAGTGTGTCGACGGGGAGGAACACTGAAGCTTTCTTT

clone size: .
J gene: TRBJ1-1
V gene: TRBV4-2
D gene: .
CDR3 protein: CASSQDLGGGPTEAFF
CDR3 DNA: TGTGCCAGCAGCCAAGATTTGGGTGGGGGACCCACTGAAGCTTTCTTT

clone size: .
J gene: TRBJ2-3
V gene: TRBV7-6
D gene: .
CDR3 protein: CASSYWTASDTQYF
CDR3 DNA: TGTGCCAGCAGCTACTGGACAGCATCAGATACGCAGTATTTT

clone size: few
J gene: TRBJ2-3
V gene: TRBV7-9
D gene: TRBD2
CDR3 protein: CASSFATLAGGTDTQYF
CDR3 DNA: TGTGCCAGCAGCTTCGCTACCTTAGCGGGAGGGACAGATACGCAGTATTTT

clone size: .
J gene: TRBJ2-5
V gene: TRBV12-3/TRBV12-4
D gene: .
CDR3 protein: CTSSRTGGETQYF
CDR3 DNA: TGTACCAGCAGTCGCACTGGTGGTGAGACCCAGTACTTC

clone size: .
J gene: TRBJ2-2
V gene: TRBV11-2
D gene: TRBD1
CDR3 protein: CASSPGGWELFF
CDR3 DNA: TGTGCCAGCAGCCCAGGGGGCTGGGAGCTGTTTTTT

clone size: once
J gene: TRBJ2-3
V gene: TRBV4-1
D gene: .
CDR3 protein: CASSQEAGDADTQYF
CDR3 DNA: TGCGCCAGCAGCCAGGAGGCAGGGGACGCAGATACGCAGTATTTT

clone size: .
J gene: TRBJ2-1
V gene: TRBV20-1
D gene: TRBD1
CDR3 protein: CSAGQQGWNEQFF
CDR3 DNA: TGCAGTGCCGGTCAACAGGGGTGGAATGAGCAGTTCTTC

clone size: .
J gene: TRBJ1-4
V gene: TRBV20-1
D gene: .
CDR3 protein: CSATRGRQGEKLFF
CDR3 DNA: TGCAGTGCCACCCGAGGACGGCAGGGTGAAAAACTGTTTTTT

clone size: few
J gene: TRBJ2-3
V gene: TRBV12-3/TRBV12-4
D gene: .
CDR3 protein: CASSDPPQGDTQYF
CDR3 DNA: TGTGCCAGCAGTGACCCCCCGCAAGGGGATACGCAGTATTTT